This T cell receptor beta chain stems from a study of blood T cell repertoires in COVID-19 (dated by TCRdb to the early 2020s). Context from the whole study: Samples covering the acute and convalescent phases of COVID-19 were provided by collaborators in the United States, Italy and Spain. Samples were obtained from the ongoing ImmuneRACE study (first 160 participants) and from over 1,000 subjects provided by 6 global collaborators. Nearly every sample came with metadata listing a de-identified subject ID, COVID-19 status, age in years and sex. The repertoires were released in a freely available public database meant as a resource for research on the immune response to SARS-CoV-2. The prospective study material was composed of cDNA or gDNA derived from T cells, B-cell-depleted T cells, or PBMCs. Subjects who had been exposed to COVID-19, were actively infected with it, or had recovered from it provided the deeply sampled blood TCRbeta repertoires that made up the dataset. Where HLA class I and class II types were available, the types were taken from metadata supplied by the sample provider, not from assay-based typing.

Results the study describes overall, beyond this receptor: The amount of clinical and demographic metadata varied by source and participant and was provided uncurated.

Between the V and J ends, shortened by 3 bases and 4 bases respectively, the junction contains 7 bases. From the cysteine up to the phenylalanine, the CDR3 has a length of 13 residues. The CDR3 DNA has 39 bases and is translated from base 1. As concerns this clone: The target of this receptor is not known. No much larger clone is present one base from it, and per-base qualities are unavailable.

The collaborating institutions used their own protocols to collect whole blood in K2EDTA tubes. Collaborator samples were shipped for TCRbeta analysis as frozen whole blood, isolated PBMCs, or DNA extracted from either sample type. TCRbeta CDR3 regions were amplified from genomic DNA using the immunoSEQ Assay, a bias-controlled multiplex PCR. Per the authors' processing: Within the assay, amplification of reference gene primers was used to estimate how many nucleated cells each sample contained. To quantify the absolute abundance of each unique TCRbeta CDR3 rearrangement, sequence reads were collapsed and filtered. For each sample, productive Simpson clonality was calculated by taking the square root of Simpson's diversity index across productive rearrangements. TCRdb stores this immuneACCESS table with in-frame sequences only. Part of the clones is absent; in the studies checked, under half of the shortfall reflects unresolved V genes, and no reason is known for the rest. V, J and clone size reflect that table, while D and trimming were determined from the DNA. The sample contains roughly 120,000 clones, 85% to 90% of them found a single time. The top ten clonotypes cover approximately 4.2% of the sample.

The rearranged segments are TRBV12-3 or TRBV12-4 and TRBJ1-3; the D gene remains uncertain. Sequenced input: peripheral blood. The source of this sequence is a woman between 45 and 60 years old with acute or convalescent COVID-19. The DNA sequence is TGTGCCAGCAGTTTGGGCTACGGAAACACCATATATTTT. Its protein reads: CASSLGYGNTIYF.